This T cell receptor beta chain comes out of a study of vaccination and CD4 T cells after COVID-19. The study sequenced cultured CD4+ T cell DNA using the Oncomine TCR Beta short-read assay. TCRdb redid the calling of the PCR reads with MiXCR, one entry per CDR3 protein. Seen here are about 11,000 distinct CDR3 sequences, approximately 64% observed once, and the top ten hold approximately 24%. Stated treatment: approximately nine-day PBMC culture with coronavirus spike peptide pools or control peptides (ViraFEST assay). A word on this clonotype: No antigen is known for it.

The germline CDR1 and CDR2 sequences are DFQATT and SNEGSKA (reference sequence). J lost 7 bases, V lost 0 bases, and 13 bases had no gene match. The CDR3 contains 16 residues. The starting material was CD4+ T cells from blood, cultured in vitro, obtained before SARS-CoV-2 vaccination. This sequence was found in a human donor who had recovered from COVID-19. V and J are TRBV20-1 and TRBJ2-7, with 9 bases identical to TRBD1. The CDR3: CSAREGFFGTGSEQYF. The CDR3 DNA is TGCAGTGCTAGAGAAGGGTTTTTCGGGACAGGGAGTGAGCAGTACTTC.